These 14 T cell receptor beta chains originate from one sample sequenced in a study of T-cell reconstitution after alpha-beta-depleted transplantation in children. TCRbeta library preparation incorporated unique molecular identifiers. TCRdb ran MiXCR on the PCR reads and lists one entry per CDR3 protein. The sample consists of some 600,000 distinct CDR3 sequences, 10% to 15% of them appearing once. This material consisted of PBMCs, mostly from graft donor cells, taken 360 days after TCRalphabeta/CD19-depleted stem cell transplant. Receptors originate from a male patient younger than 18 who had a stem cell transplant for acute myeloid leukemia, so the T cells may come from the graft donor.

This clonotype was seen many times. The V call is TRBV11-2, the J call TRBJ2-2; D ambiguous. This CDR3 has 11 amino acids. CDR1 and CDR2 (germline): SGHAT, FQNNGV. Trimming shortened V by 6 bases and J by 9 bases, and 8 bases separated the two germline ends. The DNA for the CDR3 is TGTGCCAGCAGTTCCGTCCGGGAGCTGTTTTTT. It is translated as CASSSVRELFF. The full variable domain, its missing parts supplied by reference TRBV11-2 and TRBJ2-2, is EAGVAQSPRYKIIEKRQSVAFWCNPISGHATLYWYQQILGQGPKLLIQFQNNGVVDDSQLPKDRFSAERLKGVDSTLKIQPAKLEDSAVYLCASSSVRELFFGEGSRLTVL.

The gene calls are TRBV27 and TRBJ2-7; 11 bases align to TRBD1. In germline, CDR1 is MNHEY, CDR2 SMNVEV (reference sequence). V lost 5 bases to trimming and J lost 0 bases; unmatched junction nucleotides: 3. The CDR3 covers 15 residues. CDR3 sequence: CASSGTGGGSYEQYF. For the CDR3, the DNA is TGTGCCAGCAGTGGGACAGGGGGAGGCTCCTACGAGCAGTACTTC.

The rearrangement joins TRBV6-4 to TRBJ2-1, with 8 bases fitting TRBD2. V lost 8 bases, J lost 5 bases, and 8 bases stayed unmatched. Germline V lookup: CDR1 MRHNA, CDR2 SNTAGT. The CDR3 totals 14 residues. CDR3 DNA sequence: TGTGCCAGCCGCCGTAGTAGCGGGAACAATGAGCAGTTCTTC. Protein sequence: CASRRSSGNNEQFF.

V gene TRBV7-9 combines with J gene TRBJ2-1, with D perhaps given as TRBD1 or TRBD2 (5 bases each). The CDR3 spans 15 residues. V was trimmed by 7 bases and J by 8 bases, leaving 21 bases between them. Germline V gives CDR1 SEHNR, CDR2 FQNEAQ (reference sequence). The CDR3 loop reads CASTSGSQRGHEQFF. The CDR3 DNA reads as TGTGCCAGCACCTCAGGGTCGCAACGGGGTCATGAGCAGTTCTTC. The entire variable domain, with the rest obtained from reference TRBV7-9 and TRBJ2-1, is as follows: DTGVSQNPRHKITKRGQNVTFRCDPISEHNRLYWYRQTLGQGPEFLTYFQNEAQLEKSRLLSDRFSAERPKGSFSTLEIQRTEQGDSAMYLCASTSGSQRGHEQFFGPGTRLTVL.

This clonotype has ten or more counts. This chain links TRBV5-1 with TRBJ2-7, with 7 bases aligning to TRBD1. This CDR3 comprises 14 residues. Germline CDR1 is SGHRS and CDR2 is YFSETQ. V lost 2 bases and J lost 1; bases outside the gene matches: 3. CDR3 amino acids: CASSLNRGSYEQYF. The CDR3 nucleotides read TGCGCCAGCAGCTTAAACAGGGGATCCTACGAGCAGTACTTC.

This chain links TRBV6-5 with TRBJ2-1; the D gene is possibly TRBD2 (6 bases). The CDR3 extends over 16 amino acids. The germline V gene encodes CDR1 MNHEY and CDR2 SVGAGI. The germline V and J ends were trimmed by 0 bases and 2 bases, with 11 bases remaining between them. The chain's CDR3 is CASSYSAGSTYNEQFF. The CDR3 DNA follows: TGTGCCAGCAGTTACTCAGCGGGTTCCACCTACAATGAGCAGTTCTTC.

The V and J genes are TRBV7-9 and TRBJ2-1; possible D gene TRBD2, 6 bases. Trimming stripped 1 base from V and 6 bases from J, with 19 bases between. Germline V gene sequence: CDR1 SEHNR, CDR2 FQNEAQ (reference sequence). There are 17 residues in the CDR3. The DNA of the CDR3 is TGTGCCAGCAGCTTAGTCCACACGTCGGGAGTAACCAATGAGCAGTTCTTC. Encoded protein: CASSLVHTSGVTNEQFF. Looking up the rest from reference TRBV7-9 and TRBJ2-1 gives the full variable domain: DTGVSQNPRHKITKRGQNVTFRCDPISEHNRLYWYRQTLGQGPEFLTYFQNEAQLEKSRLLSDRFSAERPKGSFSTLEIQRTEQGDSAMYLCASSLVHTSGVTNEQFFGPGTRLTVL.

This clonotype has just a few counts. The chain is built from TRBV5-1 and TRBJ2-7; TRBD1 aligns across 9 bases. Trimming cost V 1 base and J 2 bases; bases outside gene matches: 4. CDR1 and CDR2 (germline): SGHRS, YFSETQ. The CDR3 covers 15 residues. This CDR3 is CASSLLQGATYEQYF. Here the CDR3 DNA reads TGCGCCAGCAGCTTGTTACAGGGGGCCACCTACGAGCAGTACTTC.

This clonotype showed up just a few times. The rearrangement links TRBV7-2 to TRBJ2-3; 10 bases line up with TRBD2. The V segment lost 2 bases and the J segment 6 bases; nucleotides outside the gene matches: 14. Germline values: CDR1 SGHTA, CDR2 FQGNSA. The length of the CDR3 is 18 residues. In DNA form, the CDR3 reads TGTGCCAGCAGCTTACGTCCCCCGGGACTAGCGTCACGGGATACGCAGTATTTT. Its protein product is CASSLRPPGLASRDTQYF.

This clonotype appeared a few times. The J gene is TRBJ2-3, the V gene TRBV5-1; D call uncertain. The CDR3 has 12 amino acids. V dropped 3 bases and J dropped 5 bases, with 7 bases sitting between them. Germline values: CDR1 SGHRS, CDR2 YFSETQ. Here the CDR3 DNA reads TGCGCCAGCAGCTCGTGGGGAGATACGCAGTATTTT. Encoded protein: CASSSWGDTQYF.

This clonotype was counted between two and nine times. The chain is built from TRBV30 and TRBJ2-2; the D gene is possibly TRBD2 (6 bases). V gave up 0 bases and J gave up 6 bases, with 14 bases separating them. Germline lookup yields CDR1 GTSNPN and CDR2 SVGIG (reference sequence). The CDR3 loop spans 15 amino acids. The DNA of the CDR3 is TGTGCCTGGAGTGTACCCGGGAGAACCTCCGGGGAGCTGTTTTTT. This encodes CAWSVPGRTSGELFF.

This clonotype was found many times. The rearrangement joins TRBV5-1 to TRBJ2-1; no reliable D call. The CDR3 covers 12 residues. CDR1 and CDR2 (germline): SGHRS, YFSETQ. Trimming cost V 1 base and J 11 bases, with 10 bases left between them. The CDR3, as DNA: TGCGCCAGCAGCTTGCGAAGGATGAAGCAGTTCTTC. Protein sequence: CASSLRRMKQFF. Full variable domain (rest looked up from reference TRBV5-1 and TRBJ2-1): KAGVTQTPRYLIKTRGQQVTLSCSPISGHRSVSWYQQTPGQGLQFLFEYFSETQRNKGNFPGRFSGRQFSNSRSEMNVSTLELGDSALYLCASSLRRMKQFFGPGTRLTVL.

The chain couples TRBV28 to TRBJ2-1; either TRBD1 or TRBD2 may fit D (5 bases each). Germline V gene sequence: CDR1 MDHEN, CDR2 SYDVKM. The CDR3 sequence is 14 residues long. Trimming took 6 bases from V and 10 from J, leaving 19 bases between them. CDR3: CASSLPGPVGEQFF. CDR3 coding DNA: TGTGCCAGCAGCCTCCCGGGGCCGGTGGGGGAGCAGTTCTTC.

This clonotype was picked up a small number of times. The V and J genes are TRBV20-1 and TRBJ1-2, with a possible D match to TRBD1 (5 bases). This CDR3 comprises 12 residues. In germline, CDR1 is DFQATT, CDR2 SNEGSKA (reference sequence). V shed 8 bases and J shed 4 bases, with 14 bases lying between them. CDR3 sequence: CSHEMGGYGYTF. CDR3 DNA: TGCAGTCACGAGATGGGGGGCTATGGCTACACCTTC.